This is a list of T cell receptor beta chains from one sample in a study of early T cells in non-severe SARS-CoV-2 infection. TCRdb called the 5' RACE reads again in MiXCR, with one record for every CDR3 protein. Of about 59,000 distinct CDR3 sequences listed, less than 15% are singletons. Sequencing used whole blood, obtained at baseline. Receptors were obtained from an adult who was a healthcare worker with PCR-confirmed SARS-CoV-2 infection or an uninfected control (not recorded which). Both conserved end residues are part of each CDR3.

TRBV4-1	TRBJ2-1	CASSQERLAGLHEQFF
TRBV7-9	TRBJ1-4	CASSFPVEGAGEKLFF
TRBV30	TRBJ1-2	CAWSRTGDGYTF
TRBV2	TRBJ1-5	CASSRDRDDPQHF
TRBV12-3/TRBV12-4	TRBJ1-1	CASSWAPNTEAFF
TRBV20-1	TRBJ2-1	CSARDSLAQSYNEQFF
TRBV12-3/TRBV12-4	TRBJ2-5	CASSPDRGKETQYF
TRBV28	TRBJ2-7	CASSPGGGGDSYEQYF
TRBV20-1	TRBJ2-1	CSLKGLAGYNEQFF
TRBV12-3/TRBV12-4	TRBJ1-4	CASSSDGVNEKLFF
TRBV7-3	TRBJ1-4	CASSFRLNEKLFF
TRBV28	TRBJ1-4	CASSQGGSEKLFF
TRBV6-1	TRBJ1-1	CASSPRGGSEAFF
TRBV27	TRBJ1-2	CASSKTTFGGYTF
TRBV18	TRBJ2-1	CASSPPGQGGDEQFF
TRBV28	TRBJ1-3	CASSFETGGGNTIYF
TRBV7-2	TRBJ2-3	CASSLGAGTDTQYF
TRBV5-4	TRBJ2-2	CASMGAYSPGELFF
TRBV18	TRBJ1-2	CASSPSDSSLGYTF
TRBV11-2	TRBJ1-4	CASSLRSDNEKLFF
TRBV28	TRBJ2-2	CASSLQANTGELFF
TRBV2	TRBJ1-5	CASSELGRSNQPQHF
TRBV18	TRBJ1-2	CASSSGTEPNYGYTF
TRBV10-2	TRBJ2-7	CASSESDVRGRDYEQYF
TRBV5-4	TRBJ1-2	CASASTEPNYGYTF
TRBV6-6	TRBJ2-2	CASRVSANTGELFF
TRBV20-1	TRBJ2-7	CSARGYYEQYF
TRBV12-3/TRBV12-4	TRBJ2-4	CASRPWDYPIQYF
TRBV7-9	TRBJ2-7	CASSSTISGPSSYEQYF
TRBV12-3/TRBV12-4	TRBJ2-2	CASSLEGQLLRGELFF
TRBV28	TRBJ2-7	CASSSGDPIYEQYF
TRBV3-1	TRBJ2-1	CASSQQGLAVNEQFF
TRBV4-3	TRBJ2-1	CASSQDRGTYRNEQFF
TRBV10-3	TRBJ2-1	CAISEREAPYNEQFF
TRBV6-6	TRBJ1-4	CATQTRQGREKLFF
TRBV25-1	TRBJ2-7	CASSDPHGQGYEQYF
TRBV20-1	TRBJ2-5	CSARNIGQTQETQYF